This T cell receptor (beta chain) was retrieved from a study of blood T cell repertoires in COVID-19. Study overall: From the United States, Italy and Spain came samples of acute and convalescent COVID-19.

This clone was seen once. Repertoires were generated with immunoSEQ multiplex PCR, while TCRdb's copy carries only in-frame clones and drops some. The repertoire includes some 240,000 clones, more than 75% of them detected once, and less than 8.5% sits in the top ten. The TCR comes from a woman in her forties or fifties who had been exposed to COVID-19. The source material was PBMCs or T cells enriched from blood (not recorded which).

Written as DNA, the CDR3 is TGTGCCAGCAGTTTTTCTAGCGGGGGGATAGGAGATACGCAGTATTTT. Protein product: CASSFSSGGIGDTQYF. This chain connects TRBV7-2 to TRBJ2-3, with 11 nucleotides matching TRBD2. The V gene's germline CDR1 is SGHTA and CDR2 FQGNSA. The junction had 10 bases not matched to a gene; V was cut back by 6 bases and J by 5 bases. The CDR3 covers 16 residues.